The rows below give T cell receptor beta chains drawn from one sample of a study of T cell repertoires in cytomegalovirus infection. TCRdb recomputed calls from the reads with MiXCR, one row per CDR3 protein. Among 250,000 to 300,000 distinct CDR3 sequences listed, less than 9.5% were seen once. The sample taken for sequencing was PBMCs. The receptors were gathered from a human donor in good health (CMV status not recorded). Some clones in this sample may be carry-over from other donors' samples. The CDR3 runs from the conserved cysteine through the conserved F or W. Each record gives: D gene, V gene, clone size, J gene, CDR3 protein, CDR3 DNA. A D gene is named only where the DNA matches it firmly. For some rows the clone size is stated as once, few or many, or as a class when expanded; others skip it.

TRBD1	TRBV7-8	many	TRBJ1-6	CASSLNLWLGTGGRNSPLHF	TGTGCCAGCAGCTTAAATCTTTGGTTGGGAACAGGGGGGAGGAATTCACCCCTCCACTTT
NA	TRBV7-2	many	TRBJ2-7	CASSLVGGTSSYEQYF	TGTGCCAGCAGCTTAGTTGGCGGGACAAGCTCCTACGAGCAGTACTTC
NA	TRBV7-6	few	TRBJ2-7	CASSSRAAELHEQYF	TGTGCCAGCAGCTCCCGGGCCGCAGAACTCCACGAGCAGTACTTC
NA	TRBV10-3	few	TRBJ1-1	CAIRQTGVAVTEAFF	TGTGCCATCAGACAAACCGGGGTGGCGGTTACTGAAGCTTTCTTT
NA	TRBV7-2	many	TRBJ2-1	CASSLAGGAAYNEQFF	TGTGCCAGCAGCTTAGCTGGGGGGGCGGCCTACAATGAGCAGTTCTTC
NA	TRBV6-2/TRBV6-3	many	TRBJ1-5	CASSDRKNQPQHF	TGTGCCAGCTCCGACAGGAAGAATCAGCCCCAGCATTTT
NA	TRBV4-1	many	TRBJ1-2	CASSQDPGDYGYTF	TGCGCCAGCAGCCAAGACCCAGGGGACTATGGCTACACCTTC
TRBD2	TRBV7-6	many	TRBJ2-5	CASSRGLAGGLRETQYF	TGTGCCAGCAGCCGAGGACTAGCGGGAGGCCTTCGGGAGACCCAGTACTTC
NA	TRBV28	many	TRBJ1-2	CASSLSRLNYGYTF	TGTGCCAGCAGTTTAAGCAGGCTTAACTATGGCTACACCTTC
NA	TRBV11-2	many	TRBJ1-1	CASSLDWGSPEAFF	TGTGCCAGCAGCTTAGATTGGGGGTCACCGGAAGCTTTCTTT
NA	TRBV7-9	NA	TRBJ2-1	CASSPGLLSSYNEQFF	TGTGCCAGCAGCCCGGGACTCTTAAGCTCCTACAATGAGCAGTTCTTC
NA	TRBV5-1	few	TRBJ1-1	CASSTRTLRRGDTEAFF	TGCGCCAGCAGCACACGGACACTACGGAGGGGTGACACTGAAGCTTTCTTT
NA	TRBV28	NA	TRBJ2-3	CASKFDRDSDTQYF	TGTGCCAGCAAATTTGACAGAGACTCAGATACGCAGTATTTT
NA	TRBV7-9	many	TRBJ1-1	CASSQRSVNTEAFF	TGTGCCAGCAGCCAACGGAGCGTGAACACTGAAGCTTTCTTT
TRBD2	TRBV2	many	TRBJ2-7	CASSDGTAAGGVYEQYF	TGTGCCAGCAGTGACGGGACTGCGGCGGGGGGAGTCTACGAGCAGTACTTC
NA	TRBV7-9	NA	TRBJ1-6	CASSISSSPLHF	TGTGCCAGCAGCATAAGCAGCTCACCCCTCCACTTT
NA	TRBV6-2/TRBV6-3	NA	TRBJ1-5	CASSYSLKGIGNQPQHF	TGTGCCAGCAGTTACTCGCTCAAGGGGATAGGGAATCAGCCCCAGCATTTT
TRBD2	TRBV30	few	TRBJ2-7	CAWRPGLAGVSYEQYF	TGTGCCTGGAGACCGGGACTAGCGGGAGTCTCCTACGAGCAGTACTTC
NA	TRBV7-9	many	TRBJ1-5	CASSRTVGQPQHF	TGTGCCAGCAGCCGGACCGTCGGTCAGCCCCAGCATTTT
TRBD2	TRBV11-2	few	TRBJ2-3	CASSLDGRGANTDTQYF	TGTGCCAGCAGCTTAGATGGGCGGGGGGCTAACACAGATACGCAGTATTTT
NA	TRBV6-5	few	TRBJ2-1	CASSYSRYSYNEQFF	TGTGCCAGCAGTTACTCCCGTTACTCCTACAATGAGCAGTTCTTC
NA	TRBV11-2	NA	TRBJ2-7	CASSLVVSGYHEQYF	TGTGCCAGCAGCTTAGTGGTTAGCGGCTACCACGAGCAGTACTTC
NA	TRBV7-6	many	TRBJ1-4	CASSLGTGSTNEKLFF	TGTGCCAGCAGCCTCGGCACGGGGTCAACTAATGAAAAACTGTTTTTT
NA	TRBV28	NA	TRBJ2-5	CASTGPRETQYF	TGTGCCAGCACAGGGCCCCGGGAGACCCAGTACTTC
NA	TRBV7-3	many	TRBJ1-1	CASSFSGGQGEAFF	TGTGCCAGCAGCTTTAGCGGGGGTCAGGGTGAAGCTTTCTTT
TRBD1	TRBV14	many	TRBJ2-7	CASSPRTGNYEQYF	TGTGCCAGCAGCCCACGGACAGGGAACTACGAGCAGTACTTC
TRBD2	TRBV7-9	few	TRBJ2-7	CASSSQLAGGVYEQYF	TGTGCCAGCAGCTCCCAACTAGCGGGAGGTGTCTACGAGCAGTACTTC
NA	TRBV5-1	NA	TRBJ2-7	CASSPEGGTSEQYF	TGCGCCAGCAGCCCCGAAGGGGGTACTAGCGAGCAGTACTTC
TRBD1	TRBV7-8	many	TRBJ1-5	CASSSKGQDPNQPQHF	TGTGCCAGCAGCTCAAAGGGACAGGATCCAAATCAGCCCCAGCATTTT
NA	TRBV7-2	many	TRBJ2-1	CASSPTYPGNEQFF	TGTGCCAGCAGCCCTACCTACCCTGGGAATGAGCAGTTCTTC
NA	TRBV19	many	TRBJ2-2	CASSVRATNTGELFF	TGTGCCAGTTCAGTAAGGGCTACGAACACCGGGGAGCTGTTTTTT
NA	TRBV12-3/TRBV12-4	NA	TRBJ1-2	CASSPSSGNYGYTF	TGTGCCAGCAGCCCCAGTTCAGGAAACTATGGCTACACCTTC
NA	TRBV7-2	many	TRBJ1-1	CASSLEVRSTEAFF	TGTGCCAGCAGCTTAGAGGTCAGGAGCACTGAAGCTTTCTTT
NA	TRBV20-1	many	TRBJ2-6	CSARNLGVDSGANVLTF	TGCAGTGCTAGGAATCTTGGGGTTGACTCTGGGGCCAACGTCCTGACTTTC
TRBD1	TRBV7-2	many	TRBJ1-1	CASSLGTGMNTEAFF	TGTGCCAGCAGCTTAGGGACAGGAATGAACACTGAAGCTTTCTTT
NA	TRBV20-1	NA	TRBJ1-1	CSARGEGKGTEAFF	TGCAGTGCTAGAGGGGAGGGGAAGGGGACTGAAGCTTTCTTT
NA	TRBV7-2	many	TRBJ2-7	CASSLEGRTSPYYEQYF	TGTGCCAGCAGCTTAGAAGGCCGGACCTCCCCCTACTACGAGCAGTACTTC
TRBD2	TRBV20-1	many	TRBJ2-7	CSAGGDSGGYEQYF	TGCAGTGCTGGGGGCGATAGCGGGGGATACGAGCAGTACTTC
TRBD1	TRBV6-2/TRBV6-3	many	TRBJ2-5	CASSTTGQGKQETQYF	TGTGCCAGCAGCACCACGGGACAGGGGAAGCAAGAGACCCAGTACTTC
NA	TRBV7-2	many	TRBJ2-3	CASSHDPPGTQYF	TGTGCCAGCAGCCATGACCCACCCGGTACGCAGTATTTT
NA	TRBV28	NA	TRBJ1-5	CASSGDLGGDQPQHF	TGTGCCAGCAGTGGGGATCTTGGGGGCGATCAGCCCCAGCATTTT